Listed here is a single T cell receptor (beta chain). The entry originates in a study of blood T cell repertoires in COVID-19. For the study at large: From T cells, B-cell-depleted T cells, or PBMCs came the material, which was cDNA or gDNA.

Profiled with immunoSEQ multiplex PCR; TCRdb holds only in-frame clones, not every one. The profile shows roughly 520,000 clones, around 87% of them singletons. Among Cohort 3 donors, those recovered had two negative PCRs, clearance, or symptom resolution. The CDR3 totals 14 residues. Trimming removed 1 base from V and 4 bases from J, with 10 bases in between. The germline CDR1 and CDR2 sequences are LGHDT and YNNKEL (reference sequence). The sequence derives from a middle-aged woman who had recovered from COVID-19. The chain links TRBV3-1 (or the pseudogene TRBV3-2) to TRBJ1-2; no firm D call. Source material: PBMCs or T cells enriched from blood (not recorded which). The CDR3: CASSQVWASYGYTF. Here the CDR3 DNA reads TGTGCCAGCAGCCAAGTCTGGGCCAGCTATGGCTACACCTTC.